This TCR beta chain was found in a study of blood T cell repertoires in COVID-19. V gave up 9 bases and J gave up 4 bases; unmatched junction bases: 0. Germline assignment: CDR1 SEHNR and CDR2 FQNEAQ (reference sequence). The CDR3 length is 11 residues. As originally analysed: Reference gene primer amplification yielded estimated nucleated cell counts. Assay: immunoSEQ multiplex PCR; the TCRdb copy retains only in-frame clones and omits some. The DNA gave D and trimming, while V, J and clone size come from that table. The sample consists of about 230,000 clones, less than 85% of them appearing once. V usage is TRBV7-9 and J usage is TRBJ1-3; 7 positions match TRBD1. Sequenced sample: peripheral blood. This clonotype was sampled from a woman between 65 and 79 years old with active or convalescent COVID-19. The CDR3 DNA reads as TGTGCCAGGGACAGGGGAAACACCATATATTTT. Its protein is CARDRGNTIYF.